Given below is one T cell receptor beta chain in context. Antigen: not known. Other DNA sequences in the sample encode the same CDR3. The assay used deep level. Using immunoSEQ multiplex PCR, the repertoire was profiled, and TCRdb retains in-frame clones only, with some absent. The sample holds approximately 980,000 clones, around three quarters seen once. All donors qualified as healthy HIV-negative adults and had experienced no recent acute infections or vaccinations. Germline V gene data show CDR1 as KGHSH and CDR2 as LQKENI. The CDR3 is 13 amino acids. Trimming removed 3 bases from V and 6 bases from J, with 9 bases in between. The sample originates from a study of shared clonotypes between healthy human individuals. Study background: Used for every donor were three CD4 naive, three CD4 memory, two CD8 naive and one CD8 memory plate.

Study outcomes and limitations: Naive CD4 clonotypes overlapped across a few donors at approximately 5.3%.

V and J are TRBV18 and TRBJ2-1; a weak D match, TRBD2 (5 bases). The TCR was taken from a man aged 18-30 years in good health. Sequences were obtained from memory CD4+ T cells sorted from blood. Documented subset: CD45RA-negative fraction. CDR3 sequence: CASSPPTSNEQFF. The CDR3, as DNA: TGTGCCAGCTCACCCCCTACTAGCAATGAGCAGTTCTTC. Drawing the rest from reference TRBV18 and TRBJ2-1, the complete variable domain is NAGVMQNPRHLVRRRGQEARLRCSPMKGHSHVYWYRQLPEEGLKFMVYLQKENIIDESGMPKERFSAEFPKEGPSILRIQQVVRGDSAAYFCASSPPTSNEQFFGPGTRLTVL.